This TCR beta chain was captured in a study of T-cell memory formation after mild COVID-19. Study-wide points: Pre-infection memory showed some responding clones, and this suggested that cross-reactive memory joined.

As to this clonotype: As yet, its antigen is unknown. Given the absence of the conserved phenylalanine or tryptophan at the CDR3 end, a read error is likely.

V shed 4 bases and J 5 bases; nucleotides not matched to a gene: 5. Germline V gene sequence: CDR1 SGHRS, CDR2 YFSETQ. The CDR3 runs to 15 residues. TCRdb redid the calling of the 5' RACE reads with MiXCR, one entry per CDR3 protein. The table lists a few hundred thousand distinct CDR3 sequences, 8.2% of them singletons. The receptor was isolated from a man between 18 and 29 years old who had mild COVID-19 (a few samples of this study predate the infection). Cell type and time point are not known. This chain uses TRBV5-1 with TRBJ2-1, with 11 bases identical to TRBD2. The source material was PBMCs or a T cell subset sorted from them (not recorded which). In nucleotides, the CDR3 is TGCGCCAGCAGCATACTAGCGGGGGCCCACAATGAGCAGTTCCTC. Its protein product is CASSILAGAHNEQFL.